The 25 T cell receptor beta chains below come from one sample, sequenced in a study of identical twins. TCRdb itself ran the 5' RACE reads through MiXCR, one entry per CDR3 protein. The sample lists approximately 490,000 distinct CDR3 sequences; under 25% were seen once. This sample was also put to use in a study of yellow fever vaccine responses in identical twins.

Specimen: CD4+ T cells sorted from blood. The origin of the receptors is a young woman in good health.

DNA of the CDR3: TGTGCCAGCAGCCAAGACGGGGCGGGAGAATCAGATACGCAGTATTTT. Translated, it gives CASSQDGAGESDTQYF. This chain joins TRBV4-2 and TRBJ2-3; the match to TRBD2 covers 7 bases. Germline CDR1 LGHNA, CDR2 YNFKEQ. V lost 0 bases, J lost 4 bases, and 7 bases stayed unmatched. The length of the CDR3 is 16 residues.

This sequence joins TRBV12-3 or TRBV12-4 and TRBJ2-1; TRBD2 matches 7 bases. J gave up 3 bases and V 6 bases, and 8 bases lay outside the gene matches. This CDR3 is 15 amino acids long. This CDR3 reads CASSFSGLGYNEQFF. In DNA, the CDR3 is TGTGCCAGCAGCTTTAGCGGGTTGGGCTACAATGAGCAGTTCTTC.

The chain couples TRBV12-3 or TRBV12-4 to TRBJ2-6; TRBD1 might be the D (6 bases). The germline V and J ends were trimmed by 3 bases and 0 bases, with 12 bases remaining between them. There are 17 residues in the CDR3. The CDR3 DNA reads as TGTGCCAGCAGTTTCGTGACAGGTAGCTCTGGGGCCAACGTCCTGACTTTC. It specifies CASSFVTGSSGANVLTF.

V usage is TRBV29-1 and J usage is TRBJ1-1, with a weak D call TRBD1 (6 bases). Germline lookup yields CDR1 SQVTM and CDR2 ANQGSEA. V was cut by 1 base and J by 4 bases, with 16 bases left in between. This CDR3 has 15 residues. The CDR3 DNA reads TGCAGCGTTGAAGCTCGCACCCGAGGGGGCACTGAAGCTTTCTTT. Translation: CSVEARTRGGTEAFF. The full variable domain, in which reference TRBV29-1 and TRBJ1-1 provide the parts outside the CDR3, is SAVISQKPSRDICQRGTSLTIQCQVDSQVTMMFWYRQQPGQSLTLIATANQGSEATYESGFVIDKFPISRPNLTFSTLTVSNMSPEDSSIYLCSVEARTRGGTEAFFGQGTRLTVV.

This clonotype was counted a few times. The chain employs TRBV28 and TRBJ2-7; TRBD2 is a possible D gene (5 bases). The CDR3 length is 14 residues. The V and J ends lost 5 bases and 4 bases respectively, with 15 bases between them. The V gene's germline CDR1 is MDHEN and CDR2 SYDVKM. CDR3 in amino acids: CASSRGLSFYEQYF. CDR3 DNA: TGTGCCAGCAGTCGCGGACTGTCTTTTTACGAGCAGTACTTC.

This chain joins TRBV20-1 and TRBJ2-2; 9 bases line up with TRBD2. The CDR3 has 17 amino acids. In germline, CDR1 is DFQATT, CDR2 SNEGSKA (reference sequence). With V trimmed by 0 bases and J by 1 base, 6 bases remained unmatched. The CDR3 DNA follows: TGCAGTGCTAGAGATTGGACGACTAGCGGGAACACCGGGGAGCTGTTTTTT. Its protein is CSARDWTTSGNTGELFF.

The CDR3 region is CASSTVGTATYEQYF. The CDR3 bases are TGTGCCAGCAGTACCGTTGGGACAGCCACCTACGAGCAGTACTTC. This rearrangement joins TRBV6-2 or TRBV6-3 to TRBJ2-7; TRBD1 agrees at 7 bases. The CDR3 length is 15 residues. J lost 2 bases, V lost 5 bases, and 9 bases had no gene match. Germline CDR1 and CDR2: MNHEY and SVGEGT.

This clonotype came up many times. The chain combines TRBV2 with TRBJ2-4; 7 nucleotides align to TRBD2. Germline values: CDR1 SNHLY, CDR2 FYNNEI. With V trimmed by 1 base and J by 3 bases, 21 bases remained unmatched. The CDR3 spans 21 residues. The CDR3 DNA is TGTGCCAGCAGTGAAGGGGTCGGGACTACTGTACGAAGGGGCCTCAAAAACATTCAGTACTTC. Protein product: CASSEGVGTTVRRGLKNIQYF.

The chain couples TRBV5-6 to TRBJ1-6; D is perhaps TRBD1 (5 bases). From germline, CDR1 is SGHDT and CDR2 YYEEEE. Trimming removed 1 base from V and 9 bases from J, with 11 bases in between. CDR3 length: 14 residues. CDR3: CASSLQGGFSPLHF. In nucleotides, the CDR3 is TGTGCCAGCAGCTTGCAGGGTGGGTTTTCACCCCTCCACTTT.

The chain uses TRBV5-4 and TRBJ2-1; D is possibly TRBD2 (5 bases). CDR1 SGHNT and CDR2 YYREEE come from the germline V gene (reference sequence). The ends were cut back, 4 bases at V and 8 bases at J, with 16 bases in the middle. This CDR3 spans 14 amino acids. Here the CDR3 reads CASSPVTTGYEQFF. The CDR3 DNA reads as TGTGCCAGCAGCCCCGTGACTACGGGCTATGAGCAGTTCTTC. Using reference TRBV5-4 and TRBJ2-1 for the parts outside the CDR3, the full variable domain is ETGVTQSPTHLIKTRGQQVTLRCSSQSGHNTVSWYQQALGQGPQFIFQYYREEENGRGNFPPRFSGLQFPNYSSELNVNALELDDSALYLCASSPVTTGYEQFFGPGTRLTVL.

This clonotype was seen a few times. The CDR3 bases are TGTGCCAGCAGCTGGGGAGGGGGCTCCGGGACTAGCGGGAGGGGTTCCTACAATGAGCAGTTCTTC. It is translated as CASSWGGGSGTSGRGSYNEQFF. J is TRBJ2-1 and V is TRBV5-4; the match to TRBD2 covers 16 bases. CDR1 and CDR2 from the germline V gene are SGHNT and YYREEE (reference sequence). The CDR3 is made up of 22 amino acids. Trimming removed 3 bases from V and 1 base from J; junction bases left unmatched: 16.

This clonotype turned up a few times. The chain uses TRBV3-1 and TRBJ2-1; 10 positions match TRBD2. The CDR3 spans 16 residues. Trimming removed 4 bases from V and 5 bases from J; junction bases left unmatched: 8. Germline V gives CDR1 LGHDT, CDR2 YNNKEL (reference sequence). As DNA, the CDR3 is TGTGCCAGCAGCCTGTATAGCGGGAGGAGCAACAATGAGCAGTTCTTC. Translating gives CASSLYSGRSNNEQFF.

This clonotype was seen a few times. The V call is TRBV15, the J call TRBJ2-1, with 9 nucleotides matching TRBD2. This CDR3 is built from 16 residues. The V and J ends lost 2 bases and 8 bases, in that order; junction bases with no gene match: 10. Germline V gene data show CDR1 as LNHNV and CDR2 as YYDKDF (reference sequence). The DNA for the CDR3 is TGTGCCACCAGCAGACCCCGGGGACTAGCCGGTGATGAGCAGTTCTTC. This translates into CATSRPRGLAGDEQFF.

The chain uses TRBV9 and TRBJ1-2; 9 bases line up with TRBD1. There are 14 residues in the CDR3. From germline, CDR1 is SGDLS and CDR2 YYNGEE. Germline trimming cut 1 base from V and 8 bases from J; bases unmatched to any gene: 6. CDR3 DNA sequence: TGTGCCAGCAGCGTACAGAGGACAGGGGCAGGCTACACCTTC. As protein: CASSVQRTGAGYTF.

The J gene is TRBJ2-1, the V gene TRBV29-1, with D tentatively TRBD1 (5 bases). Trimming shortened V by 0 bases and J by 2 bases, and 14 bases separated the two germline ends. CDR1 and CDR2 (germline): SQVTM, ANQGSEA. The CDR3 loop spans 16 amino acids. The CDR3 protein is CSVEDKGLQTYNEQFF. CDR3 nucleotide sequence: TGCAGCGTTGAAGACAAGGGGCTCCAGACCTACAATGAGCAGTTCTTC.

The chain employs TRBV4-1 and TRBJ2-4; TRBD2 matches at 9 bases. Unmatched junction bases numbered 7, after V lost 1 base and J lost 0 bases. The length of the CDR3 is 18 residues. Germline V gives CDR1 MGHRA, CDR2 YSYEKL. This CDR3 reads CASSQVSGGSVAKNIQYF. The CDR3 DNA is TGCGCCAGCAGCCAAGTTAGCGGGGGCTCAGTAGCCAAAAACATTCAGTACTTC.

CDR3 region: CASSLVPADTGELFF. As DNA, the CDR3 is TGTGCCAGCAGTTTAGTCCCAGCAGATACCGGGGAGCTGTTTTTT. V usage is TRBV28 and J usage is TRBJ2-2; no firm D call. Looked up from germline, CDR1 is MDHEN and CDR2 is SYDVKM. Trimming removed 2 bases from V and 5 bases from J, with 12 bases in between. This CDR3 has 15 amino acids.

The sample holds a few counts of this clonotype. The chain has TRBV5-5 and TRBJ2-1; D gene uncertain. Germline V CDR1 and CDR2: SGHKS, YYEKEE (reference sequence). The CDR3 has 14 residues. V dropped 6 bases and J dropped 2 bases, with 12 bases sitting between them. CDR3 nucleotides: TGTGCCAGCATCCAGGACGGCGCCTACAATGAGCAGTTCTTC. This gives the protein CASIQDGAYNEQFF. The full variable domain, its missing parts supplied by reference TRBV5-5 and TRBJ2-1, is DAGVTQSPTHLIKTRGQQVTLRCSPISGHKSVSWYQQVLGQGPQFIFQYYEKEERGRGNFPDRFSARQFPNYSSELNVNALLLGDSALYLCASIQDGAYNEQFFGPGTRLTVL.

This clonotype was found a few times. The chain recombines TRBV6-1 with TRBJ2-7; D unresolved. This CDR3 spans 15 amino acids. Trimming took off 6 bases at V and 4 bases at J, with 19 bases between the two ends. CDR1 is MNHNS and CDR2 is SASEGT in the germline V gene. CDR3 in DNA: TGTGCCAGCAGACCTCGAGCAGTGACACTATACGAGCAGTACGTC. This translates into CASRPRAVTLYEQYV.

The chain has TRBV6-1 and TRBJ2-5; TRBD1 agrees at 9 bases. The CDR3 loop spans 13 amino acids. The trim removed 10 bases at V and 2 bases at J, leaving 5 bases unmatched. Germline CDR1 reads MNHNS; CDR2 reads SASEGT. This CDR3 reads CATRQGVQETQYF. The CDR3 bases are TGTGCCACCAGACAGGGGGTGCAAGAGACCCAGTACTTC.

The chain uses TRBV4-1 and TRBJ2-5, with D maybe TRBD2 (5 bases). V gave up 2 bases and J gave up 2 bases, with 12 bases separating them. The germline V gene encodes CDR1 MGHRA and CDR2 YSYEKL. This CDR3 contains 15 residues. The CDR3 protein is CASSQRELGQETQYF. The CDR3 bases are TGCGCCAGCAGCCAAAGGGAGTTGGGTCAAGAGACCCAGTACTTC.

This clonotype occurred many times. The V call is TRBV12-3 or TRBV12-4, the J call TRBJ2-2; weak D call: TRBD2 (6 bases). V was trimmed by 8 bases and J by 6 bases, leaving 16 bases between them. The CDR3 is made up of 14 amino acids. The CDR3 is CASESRGDAGELFF. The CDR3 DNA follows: TGTGCCAGCGAATCTCGCGGGGATGCCGGGGAGCTGTTTTTT.

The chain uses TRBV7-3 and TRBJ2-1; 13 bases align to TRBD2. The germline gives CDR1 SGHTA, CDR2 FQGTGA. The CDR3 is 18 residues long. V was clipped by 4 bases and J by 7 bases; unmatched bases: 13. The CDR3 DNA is TGTGCCAGCAGCTCGCCTCCGGGACTAGCGGGATGGAAGAATGAGCAGTTCTTC. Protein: CASSSPPGLAGWKNEQFF.

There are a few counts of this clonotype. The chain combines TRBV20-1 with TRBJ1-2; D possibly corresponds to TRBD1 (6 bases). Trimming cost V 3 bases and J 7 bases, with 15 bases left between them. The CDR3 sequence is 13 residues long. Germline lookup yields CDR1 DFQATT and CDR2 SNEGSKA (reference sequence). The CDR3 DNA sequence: TGCAGTGCTAGCCCCCCGGGGGCGGGTGGCTACACCTTC. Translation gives CSASPPGAGGYTF.

The DNA for the CDR3 is TGCGCCAGCAGCCAAGTTGGGTACAAGAGTGCTGGGGCCAACGTCCTGACTTTC. Translating gives CASSQVGYKSAGANVLTF. V usage is TRBV4-1 and J usage is TRBJ2-6; D is undetermined. The length of the CDR3 is 18 residues. The germline V and J ends were trimmed by 1 base and 2 bases, with 15 bases remaining between them. CDR1 is MGHRA, CDR2 YSYEKL, per germline.